The clone carrying this T cell receptor (beta chain) was seen a few times. This sample was taken from a study of blood T cell repertoires in COVID-19. Study-wide context: T cells, B-cell-depleted T cells, or PBMCs provided the cDNA or gDNA that served as material.

V was shortened by 2 bases and J by 5 bases, with 8 bases between the two germline ends. CDR1 and CDR2 from the germline V gene are SGHRS and YFSETQ. This CDR3 region has 13 residues. Study processing details: Amplified reference gene primers provided the basis for estimating nucleated cell counts. TCRdb's copy holds only in-frame clones and misses some; the assay was immunoSEQ multiplex PCR. Clone size and V and J calls were adopted from that table, with D and trimming inferred from the DNA. The sample carries almost 400,000 clones, 70% to 90% recorded once. Participants had their cohort set by participant-reported clinical history.

V usage is TRBV5-1 and J usage is TRBJ2-1, with a weak D call TRBD1 (5 bases). This TCR derives from a woman aged 25 to 45 with acute COVID-19. Source material: PBMCs or T cells enriched from blood (not recorded which). The CDR3 DNA is TGCGCCAGCAGCTTTGACAGTGACAATGAGCAGTTCTTC. Amino acids: CASSFDSDNEQFF.